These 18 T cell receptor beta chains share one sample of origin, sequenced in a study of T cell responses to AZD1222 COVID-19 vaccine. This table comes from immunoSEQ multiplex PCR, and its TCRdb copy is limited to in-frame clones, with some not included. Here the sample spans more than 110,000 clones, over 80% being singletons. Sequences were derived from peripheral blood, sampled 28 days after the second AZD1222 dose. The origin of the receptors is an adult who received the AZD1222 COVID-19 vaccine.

The CDR3 loop is CASSSPPTGYNSPLHF. The CDR3, as DNA: TGTGCCAGCAGTTCGCCCCCCACAGGTTATAATTCACCCCTCCACTTT. This chain joins TRBV28 and TRBJ1-6; possibly TRBD1 for D (5 bases). This CDR3 is 16 amino acids long. V shed 4 bases and J shed 4 bases, with 14 bases lying between them. The germline CDR1 and CDR2 sequences are MDHEN and SYDVKM.

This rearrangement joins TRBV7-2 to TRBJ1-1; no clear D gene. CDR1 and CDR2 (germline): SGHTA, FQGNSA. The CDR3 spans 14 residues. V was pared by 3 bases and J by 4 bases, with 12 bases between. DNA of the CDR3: TGTGCCAGCAGCTTCCGGAAGGAAGGCACTGAAGCTTTCTTT. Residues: CASSFRKEGTEAFF. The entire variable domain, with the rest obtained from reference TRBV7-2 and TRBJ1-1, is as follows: GAGVSQSPSNKVTEKGKDVELRCDPISGHTALYWYRQSLGQGLEFLIYFQGNSAPDKSGLPSDRFSAERTGGSVSTLTIQRTQQEDSAVYLCASSFRKEGTEAFFGQGTRLTVV.

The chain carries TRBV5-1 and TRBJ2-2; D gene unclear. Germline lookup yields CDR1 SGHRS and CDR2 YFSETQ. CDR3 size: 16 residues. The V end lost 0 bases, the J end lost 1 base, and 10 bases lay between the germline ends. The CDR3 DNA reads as TGCGCCAGCAGCTTGGTAGTCGGATGGAACACCGGGGAGCTGTTTTTT. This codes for CASSLVVGWNTGELFF.

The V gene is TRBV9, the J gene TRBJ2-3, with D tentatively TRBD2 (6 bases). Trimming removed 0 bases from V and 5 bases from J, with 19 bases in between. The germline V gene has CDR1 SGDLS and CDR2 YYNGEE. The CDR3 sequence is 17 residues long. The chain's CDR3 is CASSVGPSGLAGDTQYF. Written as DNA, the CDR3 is TGTGCCAGCAGCGTAGGCCCCAGCGGGTTAGCTGGAGATACGCAGTATTTT.

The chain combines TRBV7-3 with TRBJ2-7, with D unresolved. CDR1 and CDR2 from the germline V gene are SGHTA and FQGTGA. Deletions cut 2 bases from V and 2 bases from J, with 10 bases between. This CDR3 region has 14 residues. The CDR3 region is CASSLRQVTYEQYF. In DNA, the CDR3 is TGTGCCAGCAGCTTACGGCAGGTGACCTACGAGCAGTACTTC. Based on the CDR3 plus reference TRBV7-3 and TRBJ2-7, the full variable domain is GAGVSQTPSNKVTEKGKYVELRCDPISGHTALYWYRQSLGQGPEFLIYFQGTGAADDSGLPNDRFFAVRPEGSVSTLKIQRTERGDSAVYLCASSLRQVTYEQYFGPGTRLTVT.

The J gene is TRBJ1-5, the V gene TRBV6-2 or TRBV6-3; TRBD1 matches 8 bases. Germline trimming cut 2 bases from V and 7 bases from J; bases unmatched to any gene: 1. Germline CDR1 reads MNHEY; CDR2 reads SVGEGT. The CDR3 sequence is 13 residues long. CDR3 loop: CASSYTGGQPQHF. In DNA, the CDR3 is TGTGCCAGCAGTTACACAGGGGGGCAGCCCCAGCATTTT.

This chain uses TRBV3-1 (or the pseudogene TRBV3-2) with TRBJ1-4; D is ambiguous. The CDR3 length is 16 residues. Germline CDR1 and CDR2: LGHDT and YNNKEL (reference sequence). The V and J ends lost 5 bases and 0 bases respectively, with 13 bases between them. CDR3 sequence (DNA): TGTGCCAGCAGCGCCCGTAGTAAAGCAACTAATGAAAAACTGTTTTTT. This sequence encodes CASSARSKATNEKLFF.

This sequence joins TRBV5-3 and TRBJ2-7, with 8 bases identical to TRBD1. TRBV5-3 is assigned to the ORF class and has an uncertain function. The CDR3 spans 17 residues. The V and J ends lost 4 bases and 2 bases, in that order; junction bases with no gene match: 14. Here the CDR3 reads CARSALNRLQGAYEQYF. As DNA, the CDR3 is TGTGCCAGAAGCGCCTTAAACCGTCTACAGGGGGCCTACGAGCAGTACTTC.

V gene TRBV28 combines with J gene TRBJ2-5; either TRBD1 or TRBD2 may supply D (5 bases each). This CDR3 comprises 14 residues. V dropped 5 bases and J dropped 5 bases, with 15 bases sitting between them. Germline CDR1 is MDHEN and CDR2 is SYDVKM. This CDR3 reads CASSIRDVGETQYF. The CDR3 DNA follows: TGTGCCAGCAGTATCCGGGACGTCGGTGAGACCCAGTACTTC.

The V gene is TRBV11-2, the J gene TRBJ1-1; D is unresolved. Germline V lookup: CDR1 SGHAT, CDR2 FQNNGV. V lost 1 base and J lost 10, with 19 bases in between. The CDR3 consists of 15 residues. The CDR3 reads CASSLGSSGRGSAFF. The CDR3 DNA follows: TGTGCCAGCAGCTTAGGGAGCTCGGGTCGTGGTTCAGCTTTCTTT. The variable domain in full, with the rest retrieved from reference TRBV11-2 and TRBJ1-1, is EAGVAQSPRYKIIEKRQSVAFWCNPISGHATLYWYQQILGQGPKLLIQFQNNGVVDDSQLPKDRFSAERLKGVDSTLKIQPAKLEDSAVYLCASSLGSSGRGSAFFGQGTRLTVV.

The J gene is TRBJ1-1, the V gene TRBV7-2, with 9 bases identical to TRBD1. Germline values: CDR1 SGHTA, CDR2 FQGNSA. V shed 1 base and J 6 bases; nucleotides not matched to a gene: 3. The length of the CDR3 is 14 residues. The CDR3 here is CASSLGTGVSEAFF. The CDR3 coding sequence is TGTGCCAGCAGCTTAGGGACAGGGGTATCTGAAGCTTTCTTT.

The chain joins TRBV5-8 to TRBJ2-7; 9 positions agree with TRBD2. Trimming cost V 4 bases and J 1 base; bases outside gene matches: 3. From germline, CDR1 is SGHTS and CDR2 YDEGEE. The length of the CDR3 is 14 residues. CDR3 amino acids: CASSETSGSYEQYF. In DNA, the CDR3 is TGTGCCAGCAGCGAGACTAGCGGTTCCTACGAGCAGTACTTC.

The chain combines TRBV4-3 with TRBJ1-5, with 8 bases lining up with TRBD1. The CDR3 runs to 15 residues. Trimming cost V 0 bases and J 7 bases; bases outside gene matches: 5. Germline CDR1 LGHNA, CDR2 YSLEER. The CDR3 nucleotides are TGCGCCAGCAGCCAAGATGTGACAGGGGAACAGCCCCAGCATTTT. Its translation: CASSQDVTGEQPQHF.

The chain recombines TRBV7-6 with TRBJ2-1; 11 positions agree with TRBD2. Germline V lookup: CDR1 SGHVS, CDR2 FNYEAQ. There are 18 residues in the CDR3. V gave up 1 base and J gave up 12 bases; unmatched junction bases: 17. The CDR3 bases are TGTGCCAGCAGCTTAGGGGACGGTGGGACTAGCGGCCTGCTAAGGCAGTTCTTC. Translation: CASSLGDGGTSGLLRQFF.

The CDR3 loop reads CAISESGPGGANVLTF. CDR3 nucleotides: TGTGCCATCAGTGAATCGGGACCTGGGGGGGCCAACGTCCTGACTTTC. V and J are TRBV10-3 and TRBJ2-6; TRBD1 or TRBD2 may be the D gene (5 bases each). V lost 3 bases to trimming and J lost 4 bases, with 13 bases between them. This CDR3 is built from 16 residues. In germline, CDR1 is ENHRY, CDR2 SYGVKD.

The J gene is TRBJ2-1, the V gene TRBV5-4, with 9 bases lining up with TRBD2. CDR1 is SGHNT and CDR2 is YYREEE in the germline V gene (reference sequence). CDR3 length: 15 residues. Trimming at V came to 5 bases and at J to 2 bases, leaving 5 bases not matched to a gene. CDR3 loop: CASRLAGDPYNEQFF. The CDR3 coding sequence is TGTGCCAGCAGGTTAGCGGGAGACCCCTACAATGAGCAGTTCTTC.

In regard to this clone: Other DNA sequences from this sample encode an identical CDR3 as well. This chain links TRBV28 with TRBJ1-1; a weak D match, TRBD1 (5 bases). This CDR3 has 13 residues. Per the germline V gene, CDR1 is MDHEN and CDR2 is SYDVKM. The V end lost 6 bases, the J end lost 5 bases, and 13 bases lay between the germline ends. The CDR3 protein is CASSPGGRTEAFF. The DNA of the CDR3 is TGTGCCAGCAGCCCCGGGGGTAGGACTGAAGCTTTCTTT.

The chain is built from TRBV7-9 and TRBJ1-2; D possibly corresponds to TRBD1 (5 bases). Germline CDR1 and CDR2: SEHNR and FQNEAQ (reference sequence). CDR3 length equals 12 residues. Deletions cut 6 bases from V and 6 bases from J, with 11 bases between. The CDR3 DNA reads TGTGCCAGCAGTCGGGACTCTAATGGCTACACCTTC. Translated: CASSRDSNGYTF.